These 15 T cell receptor beta chains were sequenced from one sample in a study of regulatory T cells in long-lasting Graves disease. Construction of the TCR beta libraries employed iRepertoire HTBI primers in conjunction with Arm-PCR of CDR3 regions. TCRdb re-analysed the multiplex PCR reads in MiXCR, keeping a single row per CDR3 protein. Of about 350,000 distinct CDR3 sequences in the sample, roughly 16% are singletons; the top ten hold 20% to 25%. As to time point: newly diagnosed GD, antithyroid drugs for less than 3 months. PBMC-extracted RNA yielded the TCR library. These sequences were also reported in another study, on T cells in Graves' hyperthyroidism and ophthalmopathy.

Specimen: peripheral blood mononuclear cells (PBMCs), collected at new diagnosis, from a patient treated with antithyroid drugs. These receptors were taken from a woman aged 18-30 years with Graves disease.

This clonotype was seen more than once but under ten times. The chain uses TRBV4-1 and TRBJ1-4; TRBD1 matches at 7 bases. This CDR3 is 15 amino acids long. CDR1 MGHRA and CDR2 YSYEKL come from the germline V gene. Losses at the gene ends were 5 bases for V and 8 bases for J; bases not matched to a gene: 11. CDR3 region: CASSLRQPGGEKLFF. The CDR3 DNA is TGCGCCAGCAGCTTACGACAGCCAGGGGGGGAAAAACTGTTTTTT.

At least ten counts were recorded for this clonotype. Germline is not matched at one junction end, which may reflect a read error. J is TRBJ2-3 and V is TRBV4-1, with 8 bases identical to TRBD2. The CDR3 length is 15 residues. Germline CDR1 reads MGHRA; CDR2 reads YSYEKL. In nucleotides, the CDR3 is TGTGCCAGCACCTCAACCGCGGGGGGTTGGGATACGCAGTATTTT. Amino acid sequence: CASTSTAGGWDTQYF.

The V gene is TRBV5-1, the J gene TRBJ2-1; TRBD2 matches 9 bases. Judging by the DNA end, TRBJ2-5 fits better; the J call may be wrong. The germline gives CDR1 SGHRS, CDR2 YFSETQ. The CDR3 covers 14 residues. Here the CDR3 reads CASSLATSGETQYF. The CDR3 DNA reads TGCGCCAGCAGCCTCGCGACTAGCGGAGAGACCCAGTACTTC.

This clonotype was detected ten times or more. The chain joins TRBV4-1 to TRBJ1-2; D is undetermined. The CDR3 totals 16 residues. Germline CDR1 MGHRA, CDR2 YSYEKL. V lost 0 bases and J lost 4, with 15 bases in between. The CDR3 here is CASSQDNGLSPYGYTF. The CDR3 bases are TGCGCCAGCAGCCAAGATAACGGCCTTTCTCCCTATGGCTACACCTTC.

In its sample, this clonotype was seen a few times. The chain carries TRBV5-4 and TRBJ2-2; D remains unclear. Trimming shortened V by 5 bases and J by 0 bases, and 14 bases separated the two germline ends. The CDR3 extends over 16 amino acids. Per germline, CDR1 SGHNT and CDR2 YYREEE (reference sequence). CDR3: CASSLSTGPNTGELFF. As DNA, the CDR3 is TGTGCCAGCAGTTTGTCCACCGGGCCGAACACCGGGGAGCTGTTTTTT.

The V and J genes are TRBV12-3 or TRBV12-4 and TRBJ1-6; D is unclear. The CDR3 totals 13 residues. V lost 7 bases and J 9 bases, leaving 13 bases between the germline ends. The CDR3 region is CASTRQEISPLHF. The CDR3 DNA reads TGTGCCAGCACTCGTCAAGAGATTTCACCCCTCCACTTT.

This clonotype was counted ten times or more. The rearrangement links TRBV24-1 to TRBJ2-7, with D possibly being TRBD2 (5 bases). The germline V gene encodes CDR1 KGHDR and CDR2 SFDVKD. This CDR3 has 12 residues. The V end lost 7 bases, the J end lost 6 bases, and 12 bases lay between the germline ends. The CDR3 region has the DNA TGTGCCACCAGGGACTCGATCGGCGAGCAGTACTTC. The encoded protein is CATRDSIGEQYF.

A word on this clonotype: A read error may be the cause here, since a much bigger clone is one base away. The rearrangement joins TRBV5-5 to TRBJ2-3; D is ambiguous. The CDR3 consists of 14 residues. V lost 0 bases and J 5 bases, leaving 10 bases between the germline ends. CDR1 and CDR2 from the germline V gene are SGHKS and YYEKEE (reference sequence). CDR3 sequence (DNA): TGTGCCAGCAGCTTGGTCCTAGTTGGAGATACGCAGTATTTT. Amino acid sequence: CASSLVLVGDTQYF.

The table lists this clonotype with many counts. V and J are TRBV6-1 and TRBJ1-2, with D possibly TRBD1 on 5 matching bases. Trimming took off 10 bases at V and 6 bases at J, with 24 bases between the two ends. Germline CDR1 MNHNS, CDR2 SASEGT. The CDR3 is 15 amino acids. The DNA of the CDR3 is TGTGCCACCCACGGCGGGGGGACGGCCGTCGATGGCTACACCTTC. This translates into CATHGGGTAVDGYTF.

This clonotype was counted at least ten times. The chain is built from TRBV18 and TRBJ1-5, with a weak D call TRBD1 (5 bases). V lost 0 bases and J 6 bases, leaving 15 bases between the germline ends. CDR1 and CDR2 from the germline V gene are KGHSH and LQKENI. The CDR3 spans 16 residues. The CDR3 coding sequence is TGTGCCAGCTCACCACCGGGGGGAAAGTGGGTTCAGCCCCAGCATTTT. Protein: CASSPPGGKWVQPQHF.

The chain links TRBV29-1 to TRBJ2-2, with D perhaps TRBD1 or TRBD2 (5 bases each). Trimming pared 8 bases from V and 1 base from J, leaving 20 bases between. Germline values: CDR1 SQVTM, CDR2 ANQGSEA. This CDR3 is built from 16 residues. As DNA, the CDR3 is TGCAGCACCTTGACGAGGGGTTCGAGGAACACCGGGGAGCTGTTTTTT. This sequence encodes CSTLTRGSRNTGELFF.

This clonotype was seen ten or more times. The chain carries TRBV2 and TRBJ2-7; tentatively, D is TRBD2 (5 bases). The germline V gene encodes CDR1 SNHLY and CDR2 FYNNEI. The germline V and J ends were trimmed by 5 bases and 7 bases, with 9 bases remaining between them. This CDR3 spans 11 amino acids. The CDR3 is CASSPGEEQYF. DNA for the CDR3: TGTGCCAGCAGTCCCGGGGAAGAGCAGTACTTC.

This clonotype was recorded many times. The V and J genes are TRBV3-1 and TRBJ1-1; unclear D gene. Germline values: CDR1 LGHDT, CDR2 YNNKEL (reference sequence). The V and J ends lost 0 bases and 4 bases respectively, with 12 bases between them. The CDR3 runs to 15 residues. The CDR3 loop is CASSQDAGIGTEAFF. CDR3 DNA: TGTGCCAGCAGCCAAGACGCCGGAATAGGCACTGAAGCTTTCTTT.

This clonotype was recorded many times. The chain carries TRBV7-8 and TRBJ1-2; 8 bases map to TRBD1. This CDR3 is 14 amino acids long. Germline loops: CDR1 SGHVS, CDR2 FQNEAQ. J was trimmed by 4 bases and V by 5 bases; bases with no gene match: 6. CDR3 nucleotide sequence: TGTGCCAGCAGCGCCGGACAGGGCCGCTATGGCTACACCTTC. Translating it yields CASSAGQGRYGYTF.

There are many counts of this clonotype. The chain is built from TRBV30 and TRBJ1-1; D is uncertain. The germline V gene encodes CDR1 GTSNPN and CDR2 SVGIG (reference sequence). This CDR3 region has 12 residues. V lost 3 bases and J 11 bases, leaving 16 bases between the germline ends. The CDR3 sequence is CAWRESGPPAFF. The CDR3 coding sequence is TGTGCCTGGAGGGAGAGCGGGCCACCTGCTTTCTTT. The full variable domain, with the rest looked up from reference TRBV30 and TRBJ1-1, is SQTIHQWPATLVQPVGSPLSLECTVEGTSNPNLYWYRQAAGRGLQLLFYSVGIGQISSEVPQNLSASRPQDRQFILSSKKLLLSDSGFYLCAWRESGPPAFFGQGTRLTVV.